These T cell receptor beta chains were read from a single sample in a study of radiotherapy plus CTLA-4 blockade in lung cancer. TCRdb's copy holds only in-frame clones and misses some; the assay was immunoSEQ multiplex PCR. The repertoire holds about 100,000 clones, 83% seen once, with around 0.79% in the top ten. The sample was peripheral blood, taken from a patient treated with radiotherapy plus ipilimumab. The receptors were gathered from a human donor with non-small cell lung cancer who had stable disease on radiotherapy plus ipilimumab. The CDR3 runs from the conserved cysteine through the conserved F or W. Each record gives: J gene, clone size, D gene, V gene, CDR3 DNA, CDR3 protein. A D gene is named only where the DNA matches it firmly. Not all rows give a size; the values are once, few, many and, for expanded clones, a class.

TRBJ1-1 - - TRBV6-4 TGTGCCAGCAGCCGGACTGCCCGGAACACTGAAGCTTTCTTT CASSRTARNTEAFF
TRBJ2-2 - - TRBV5-5 TGTGCCAGCGTGGGCTGGGGGGTTACCGGGGAGCTGTTTTTT CASVGWGVTGELFF
TRBJ2-5 - - TRBV7-6 TGTGCCAGCAGCTTAGAGGTTGGGCACCAAGAGACCCAGTACTTC CASSLEVGHQETQYF
TRBJ1-6 - TRBD1 TRBV6-6 TGTGCCAGCACTGGGACAGGGGGTAATTCACCCCTCCACTTT CASTGTGGNSPLHF
TRBJ1-1 once - TRBV5-6 TGTGCCAGCAGCTTGAGTAACAGGGTGGGCACTGAAGCTTTCTTT CASSLSNRVGTEAFF
TRBJ2-7 - TRBD1 TRBV5-1 TGCGCCAGCAGCTTGGGAGTGCGGGACAGGCTATACGAGCAGTACTTC CASSLGVRDRLYEQYF
TRBJ2-2 - - TRBV9 TGTGCCAGCAGCGTAGCGATTGGGAGAGGTCCCGGGGAGCTGTTTTTT CASSVAIGRGPGELFF
TRBJ2-7 - - TRBV30 TGTGCCTGGAGCCCTTCCTGGGCCTACGAGCAGTACTTC CAWSPSWAYEQYF
TRBJ1-1 - - TRBV28 TGTGCCAGCAGGGGTCGCATGAACACTGAAGCTTTCTTT CASRGRMNTEAFF
TRBJ2-2 - TRBD2 TRBV7-2 TGTGCCAGCAGCTCACCGGGACTAGCGGGGGGGATCGGGGAGCTGTTTTTT CASSSPGLAGGIGELFF
TRBJ2-5 - - TRBV19 TGTGCCAGTAGTATCCCCAAGGGGGGTGCAGAGACCCAGTACTTC CASSIPKGGAETQYF
TRBJ2-5 few TRBD2 TRBV5-4 TGTGCCAGCTCCGTGGGTAGCGGGAGTGGGCAAGAGACCCAGTACTTC CASSVGSGSGQETQYF
TRBJ2-2 - - TRBV7-3 TGTGCCAGCAGCTTATCGGCACGCAACACCGGGGAGCTGTTTTTT CASSLSARNTGELFF
TRBJ2-7 few - TRBV4-1 TGCGCCAGCAGCCAAGGAGGTATCTCCTACGAGCAGTACTTC CASSQGGISYEQYF
TRBJ2-5 - TRBD2 TRBV28 TGTGCCAGCAGGGGACTAGCGGGAGGCTATCAAGAGACCCAGTACTTC CASRGLAGGYQETQYF
TRBJ1-2 few - TRBV5-1 TGCGCCAGCAGCTCCAGGGAGAAGGATGGCTACACCTTC CASSSREKDGYTF
TRBJ1-1 - - TRBV6-5 TGTGCCAGCAGTCGGGGAGGTACTGAAGCTTTCTTT CASSRGGTEAFF
TRBJ2-7 - TRBD1 TRBV5-1 TGCGCCAGCAGCTTGGGCGGGACAGGGTTTTTGGGCCGAAACTACGAGCAGTACTTC CASSLGGTGFLGRNYEQYF
TRBJ1-2 - TRBD1 TRBV14 TGTGCCAGCAGCCAAGTGACAGGGGACTATGGCTACACCTTC CASSQVTGDYGYTF
TRBJ1-2 - - TRBV6-1 TGTGCCAGCAGTGAAGCCGTCGGGGGGCCGAACTATGGCTACACCTTC CASSEAVGGPNYGYTF
TRBJ2-7 - TRBD1 TRBV6-1 TGTGCCAGCAGCCCGGGGACAGGGCCCGGGGAGCAGTACTTC CASSPGTGPGEQYF
TRBJ1-3 once - TRBV12-5 TGTGCTAGTGGTTATTCCTTTGGAGGGGCGAGCTCTGGAAACACCATATATTTT CASGYSFGGASSGNTIYF
TRBJ2-1 - - TRBV9 TGTGCCAGCAGCGTAGGTCTAGCGACAGACAATGAGCAGTTCTTC CASSVGLATDNEQFF
TRBJ1-1 - - TRBV28 TGTGCCAGCAGAGGCGGGATGCACACTGAAGCTTTCTTT CASRGGMHTEAFF
TRBJ2-1 - - TRBV11-1 TGTGCCAGCAGTTCGAGGGTGGGAATGGACTACAATGAGCAGTTCTTC CASSSRVGMDYNEQFF
TRBJ2-3 - - TRBV5-1 TGCGCCAGCAGCTTAACGGGGTCCACAGATACGCAGTATTTT CASSLTGSTDTQYF
TRBJ1-4 - - TRBV28 TGTGCCAGCAGCGTGACCGCAACTAATGAAAAACTGTTTTTT CASSVTATNEKLFF
TRBJ1-1 - - TRBV28 TGTGCCAGCAGTTTAGACAGTGCCACTGAAGCTTTCTTT CASSLDSATEAFF
TRBJ1-2 - - TRBV7-9 TGTGCCAGCAGCTTAGGCGGGTCACTATCTAACTATGGCTACACCTTC CASSLGGSLSNYGYTF
TRBJ1-2 few - TRBV12-2 TGTGCAAGTCGCTTAGCGGGACAGGGACTCTATGGCTACACCTTC CASRLAGQGLYGYTF
TRBJ1-2 - - TRBV11-2 TGTGCCAGCAGCTTAGACCCGGGGGGCATCTATGGCTACACCTTC CASSLDPGGIYGYTF
TRBJ1-5 - - TRBV18 TGTGCCAGCTCACGGGGCGGCAATCAGCCCCAGCATTTT CASSRGGNQPQHF
TRBJ1-1 - - TRBV5-5 TGTGCCAGCACCAACAGGGTCATCTCGAACACTGAAGCTTTCTTT CASTNRVISNTEAFF
TRBJ1-2 - - TRBV28 TGTGCCAGCATCCGAGGTGGCGGGGGGGGCTATGGCTACACCTTC CASIRGGGGGYGYTF
TRBJ1-5 - - TRBV18 TGTGCCAGCTCACCTTTCGACACACAGGGTAAGCCCCAGCATTTT CASSPFDTQGKPQHF
TRBJ2-5 - - TRBV18 TGTGCCAGCTCACAAGGGCAGCAAGAGACCCAGTACTTC CASSQGQQETQYF
TRBJ1-2 - - TRBV10-2 TGCGCCAGCAGTGAACGGACAGACTATGGCTACACCTTC CASSERTDYGYTF
TRBJ1-5 - - TRBV7-2 TGTGCCAGCAGCTTGGCAGGGTTAAGTAGCAATCAGCCCCAGCATTTT CASSLAGLSSNQPQHF
TRBJ1-2 - TRBD1 TRBV6-5 TGTGCCAGCAGGACCGGGACAGGCTTTACCTTC CASRTGTGFTF
TRBJ2-7 - TRBD2 TRBV28 TGTGCCAGCAGTTACCAACTAGCGGGAGGTCGCGACGAGCAGTACTTC CASSYQLAGGRDEQYF
TRBJ2-4 - TRBD1 TRBV11-1 TGTGCCAGCAGCTTAGATAGGGGGACAGGGGGATCGAAAAACATTCAGTACTTC CASSLDRGTGGSKNIQYF
TRBJ1-5 - - TRBV29-1 TGCAGCGCCGGGTGGGGCAGCCCCAATCAGCCCCAGCATTTT CSAGWGSPNQPQHF
TRBJ2-3 - - TRBV4-1 TGCGCCAGCAGCCAAGAAACCGCTGTGGATACGCAGTATTTT CASSQETAVDTQYF
TRBJ2-1 - - TRBV5-1 TGCGCCAGCAGCTCCCCCGGGCAGTACAATGAGCAGTTCTTC CASSSPGQYNEQFF
TRBJ1-6 - TRBD1 TRBV11-2 TGTGCCAGCAGCTTAGAGTCAGGGGGATACTCACCCCTCCACTTT CASSLESGGYSPLHF
TRBJ2-5 - - TRBV27 TGTGCCAGCAGTTTCTTCCCGGGGGCCTCACAAGAGACCCAGTACTTC CASSFFPGASQETQYF
TRBJ1-3 - - TRBV11-2 TGTGCCAGCTCATGGGGGTTTCGGGTCTCTGGAAACACCATATATTTT CASSWGFRVSGNTIYF
TRBJ2-1 - - TRBV28 TGTGCCAGCAGTTTGCTTGCTTACAATGAGCAGTTCTTC CASSLLAYNEQFF
TRBJ1-6 once TRBD1 TRBV6-1 TGTGCCAGCAGCGGTATCGGGACAGGTTTTTCACCCCTCCACTTT CASSGIGTGFSPLHF
TRBJ1-1 - - TRBV9 TGTGCCAGCAGCAACAGGAGAACTGAAGCTTTCTTT CASSNRRTEAFF
TRBJ2-5 - - TRBV30 TGTGCCTGGAAACCAGCCCGGGAGACCCAGTACTTC CAWKPARETQYF
TRBJ2-3 - - TRBV19 TGTGCCAGTAGTATTGGATTGATCAGCACAGATACGCAGTATTTT CASSIGLISTDTQYF
TRBJ2-7 - TRBD2 TRBV7-3 TGTGCCAGCAGCTTAACCCCGGGACTAGCGGGAGCCGAGCAGTACTTC CASSLTPGLAGAEQYF